This T cell receptor beta chain is from a study of blood T cell repertoires in COVID-19. About the research overall: In each case, the material was cDNA or gDNA derived from T cells, B-cell-depleted T cells, or PBMCs.

Clones were sequenced by immunoSEQ multiplex PCR, and TCRdb holds only the in-frame ones, with some missing. The sample lists a few hundred thousand clones, 88% occurring once. This CDR3 is built from 15 residues. Deletions cut 6 bases from V and 2 bases from J, with 14 bases between. Germline loops: CDR1 MNHEY, CDR2 SVGAGI. The receptor was derived from a woman between 45 and 60 years old with COVID-19, enrolled during active disease. The sample comprised peripheral blood. V usage is TRBV6-5 and J usage is TRBJ1-3; D is perhaps TRBD1 (5 bases). The CDR3 nucleotides read TGTGCCAGCAGCTTTGCGGGGGTGGCTGGAAACACCATATATTTT. Translation: CASSFAGVAGNTIYF.